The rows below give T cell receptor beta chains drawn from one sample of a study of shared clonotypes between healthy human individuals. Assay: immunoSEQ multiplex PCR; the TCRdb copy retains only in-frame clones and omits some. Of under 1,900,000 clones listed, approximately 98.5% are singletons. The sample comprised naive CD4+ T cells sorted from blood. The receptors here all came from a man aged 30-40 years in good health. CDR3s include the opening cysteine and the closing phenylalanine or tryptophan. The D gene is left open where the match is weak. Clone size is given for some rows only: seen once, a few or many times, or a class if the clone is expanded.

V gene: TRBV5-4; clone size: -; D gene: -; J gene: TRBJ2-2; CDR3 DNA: TGTGCCAGCAGCTTACGATCGACCACCGGGGAGCTGTTTTTT; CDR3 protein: CASSLRSTTGELFF
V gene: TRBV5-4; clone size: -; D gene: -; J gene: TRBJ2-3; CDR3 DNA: TGTGCCAGCAGCAGCGGTACTAGTCGCGTACCAGATACGCAGTATTTT; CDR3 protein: CASSSGTSRVPDTQYF
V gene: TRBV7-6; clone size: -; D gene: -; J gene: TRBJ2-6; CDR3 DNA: TGTGCCAGCAGCTCTGGACGGGGGAGGACTGGGGCCAACGTCCTGACTTTC; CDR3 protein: CASSSGRGRTGANVLTF
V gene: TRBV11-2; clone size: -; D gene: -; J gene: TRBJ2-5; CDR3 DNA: TGTGCCAGCCGAAACTTTCTGCGGAGGGGCCAAGAGACCCAGTACTTC; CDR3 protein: CASRNFLRRGQETQYF
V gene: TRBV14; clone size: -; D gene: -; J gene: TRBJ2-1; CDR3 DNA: TGTGCCAGCAGCCAAAGGGAACAGGTAAATGAGCAGTTCTTC; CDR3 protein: CASSQREQVNEQFF
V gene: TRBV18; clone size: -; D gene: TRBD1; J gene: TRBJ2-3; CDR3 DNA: TGTGCCAGCTCACCAACAGTAACAGGGGGCGCTACGCAGTATTTT; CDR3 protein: CASSPTVTGGATQYF
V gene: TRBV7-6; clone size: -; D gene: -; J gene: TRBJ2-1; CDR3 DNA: TGTGCCAGCAGCATGGTCCCGAACGGTGAGCAGTTCTTC; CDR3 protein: CASSMVPNGEQFF
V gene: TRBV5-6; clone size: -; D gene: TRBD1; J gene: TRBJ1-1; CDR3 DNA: TGTGCCAGCAGCTTGGTGGAGGACAGGAGGAACACTGAAGCTTTCTTT; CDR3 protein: CASSLVEDRRNTEAFF
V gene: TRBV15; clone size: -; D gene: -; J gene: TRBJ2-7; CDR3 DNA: TGTGCCACCCGGTCTAGAGACAAAAACGAGCAGTACTTC; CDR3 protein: CATRSRDKNEQYF
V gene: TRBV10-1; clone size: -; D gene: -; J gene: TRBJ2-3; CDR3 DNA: TGCGCCAGCAGTGAGTCGAAGGGGAAGCCTACAGATACGCAGTATTTT; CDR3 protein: CASSESKGKPTDTQYF
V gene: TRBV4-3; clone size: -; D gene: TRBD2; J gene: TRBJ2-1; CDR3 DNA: TGCGCCAGCAGCCAAGACCTCCAGCGGGAGGGCCTCGATGAGCAGTTCTTC; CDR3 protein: CASSQDLQREGLDEQFF
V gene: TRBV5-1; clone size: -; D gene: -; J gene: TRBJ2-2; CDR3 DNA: TGCGCCAGCAGCTTGACCCCAGAAGCACGGGGCACCGGGGAGCTGTTTTTT; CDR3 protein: CASSLTPEARGTGELFF
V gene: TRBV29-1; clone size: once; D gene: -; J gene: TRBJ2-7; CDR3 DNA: TGCAGCACCTTGGACAGAGCTACGGAGCAGTACTTC; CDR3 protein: CSTLDRATEQYF
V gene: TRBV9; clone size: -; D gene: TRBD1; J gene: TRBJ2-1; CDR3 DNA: TGTGCCAGCAGCACGGGACAGGGATCCTACAATGAGCAGTTCTTC; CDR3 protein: CASSTGQGSYNEQFF
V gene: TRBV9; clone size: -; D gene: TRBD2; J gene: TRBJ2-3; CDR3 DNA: TGTGCCAGCAGCGTTGGGCTAGCGGCAGATACGCAGTATTTT; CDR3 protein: CASSVGLAADTQYF
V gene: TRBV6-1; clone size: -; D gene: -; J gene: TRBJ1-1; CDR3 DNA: TGTGCCAGCAGTGAAAGGCAGGTAAACTCATTCCGGACTGAAGCTTTCTTT; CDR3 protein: CASSERQVNSFRTEAFF
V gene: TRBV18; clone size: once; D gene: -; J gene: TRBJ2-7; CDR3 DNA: TGTGCCAGCTCACCACCGGTTAGTCACGAGCAGTACTTC; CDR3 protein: CASSPPVSHEQYF
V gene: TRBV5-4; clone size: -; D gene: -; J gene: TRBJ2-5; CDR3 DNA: TGTGCCAGCAGCTTGGAAGTCGGCCGAGGGCAAGAGACCCAGTACTTC; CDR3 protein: CASSLEVGRGQETQYF
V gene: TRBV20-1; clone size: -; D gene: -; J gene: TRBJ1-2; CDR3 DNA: TGCAGTGCTAGTGAGGGGAACGGCTACACCTTC; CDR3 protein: CSASEGNGYTF
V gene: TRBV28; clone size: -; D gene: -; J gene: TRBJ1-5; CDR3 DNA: TGTGCCAGCAGTTTGGGTCCCCGGGGGAATCAGCCCCAGCATTTT; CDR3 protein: CASSLGPRGNQPQHF
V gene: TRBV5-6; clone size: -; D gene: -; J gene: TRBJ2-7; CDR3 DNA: TGTGCCAGCACCGACGGGCTTCTTTTGAACGAGCAGTACTTC; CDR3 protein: CASTDGLLLNEQYF
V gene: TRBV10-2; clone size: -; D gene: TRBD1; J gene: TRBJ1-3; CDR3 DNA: TGCGCCAGCAGTTTAATACAGGGGATAGAAAACACCATATATTTT; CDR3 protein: CASSLIQGIENTIYF
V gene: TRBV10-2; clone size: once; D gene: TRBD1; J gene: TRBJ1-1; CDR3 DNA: TGCGCCAGCAACGACAGGGGGCGAGCTGAAGCTTTCTTT; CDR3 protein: CASNDRGRAEAFF
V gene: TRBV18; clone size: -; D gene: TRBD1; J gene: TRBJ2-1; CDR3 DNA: TGTGCCAGCACAACGGGACAGGTAACCTACAATGAGCAGTTCTTC; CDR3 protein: CASTTGQVTYNEQFF
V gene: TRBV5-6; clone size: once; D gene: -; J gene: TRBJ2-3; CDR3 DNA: TGTGCCAGCAGCTTGGTGGCAGGTCATGCAGATACGCAGTATTTT; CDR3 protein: CASSLVAGHADTQYF
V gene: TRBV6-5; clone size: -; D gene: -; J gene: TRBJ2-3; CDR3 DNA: TGTGCCATCAGCAGGGTTTGGTCAGATACGCAGTATTTT; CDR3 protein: CAISRVWSDTQYF
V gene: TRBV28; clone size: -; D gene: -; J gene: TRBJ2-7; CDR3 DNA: TGTGCCAGCAGTTTGCAGCGGTACCCCTACGAGCAGTACTTC; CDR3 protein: CASSLQRYPYEQYF
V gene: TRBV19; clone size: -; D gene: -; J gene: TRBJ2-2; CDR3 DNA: TGTGCCAGTAGTATAGCGGTTTGGCTTACCGGGGAGCTGTTTTTT; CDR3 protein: CASSIAVWLTGELFF
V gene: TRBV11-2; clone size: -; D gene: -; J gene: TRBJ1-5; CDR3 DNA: TGTGCCAGCAGCCCGGACAGAACCAATCAGCCCCAGCATTTT; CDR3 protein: CASSPDRTNQPQHF
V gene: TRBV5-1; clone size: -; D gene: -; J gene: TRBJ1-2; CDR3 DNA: TGCGCCAGCAGCTTGAGGGAGGGCTATGGCTACACCTTC; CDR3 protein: CASSLREGYGYTF
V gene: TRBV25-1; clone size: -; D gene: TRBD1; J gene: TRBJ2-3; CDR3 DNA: TGTGCCAGCAGCAAAACAGGGGGCGGGACAGATACGCAGTATTTT; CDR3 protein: CASSKTGGGTDTQYF
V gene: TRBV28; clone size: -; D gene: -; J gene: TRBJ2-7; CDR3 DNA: TGTGCCAGCAGTGGTCTCGGGACAAGCGCCTACGAGCAGTACTTC; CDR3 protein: CASSGLGTSAYEQYF
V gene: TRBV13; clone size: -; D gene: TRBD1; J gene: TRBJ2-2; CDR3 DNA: TGTGCCAGCAGCTTGGGGACAGGGCTTAACACCGGGGAGCTGTTTTTT; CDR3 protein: CASSLGTGLNTGELFF
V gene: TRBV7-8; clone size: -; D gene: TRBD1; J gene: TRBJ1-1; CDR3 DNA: TGTGCCAGCAGCCCACGGGACAGATTGCACACTGAAGCTTTCTTT; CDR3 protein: CASSPRDRLHTEAFF
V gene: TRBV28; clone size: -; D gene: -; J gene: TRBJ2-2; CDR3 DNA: TGTGCCAGCAGACGCGACTACATCCCTGCCGGGGAGCTGTTTTTT; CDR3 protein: CASRRDYIPAGELFF
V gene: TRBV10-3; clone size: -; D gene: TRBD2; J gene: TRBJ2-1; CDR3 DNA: TGTGCCATCAGTGACTCGGGACTAGCGGGAGGGCATATATCCTACAATGAGCAGTTCTTC; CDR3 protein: CAISDSGLAGGHISYNEQFF
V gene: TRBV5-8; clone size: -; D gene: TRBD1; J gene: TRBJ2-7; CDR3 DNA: TGTGCCAGCAGCTTTCCTAAGCCGGGACAGGGCCACGAGCAGTACTTC; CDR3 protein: CASSFPKPGQGHEQYF
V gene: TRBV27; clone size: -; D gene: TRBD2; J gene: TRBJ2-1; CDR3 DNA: TGTGCCAGCAGTTTTTTACTAGCGGGAGTCTTGCACAATGAGCAGTTCTTC; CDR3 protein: CASSFLLAGVLHNEQFF
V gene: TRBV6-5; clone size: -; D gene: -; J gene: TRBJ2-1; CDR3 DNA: TGTGCCAGCAGTTACTCCGGGGGTGAGCAGTTCTTC; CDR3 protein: CASSYSGGEQFF
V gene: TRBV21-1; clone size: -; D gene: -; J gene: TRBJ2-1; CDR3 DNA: TGTGCCAGCAGCACGCGTTATAGCGGGAGGGCGTTTGATGAGCAGTTCTTC; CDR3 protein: CASSTRYSGRAFDEQFF
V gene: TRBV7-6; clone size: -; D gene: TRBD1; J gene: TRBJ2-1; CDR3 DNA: TGTGCCAGCAGCTCAATTCTCCGGGACAGAGTATACAATGAGCAGTTCTTC; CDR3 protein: CASSSILRDRVYNEQFF
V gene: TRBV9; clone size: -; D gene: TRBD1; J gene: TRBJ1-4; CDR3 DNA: TGTGCCAGCAGCGTACACCCGATTAGACAGGGCGTTTCCGAAAAACTGTTTTTT; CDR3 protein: CASSVHPIRQGVSEKLFF
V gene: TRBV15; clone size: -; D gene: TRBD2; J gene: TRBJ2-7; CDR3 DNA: TGTGCCACCAGCGGCGGGACTAGCGGGAGGTACGAGCAGTACTTC; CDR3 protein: CATSGGTSGRYEQYF
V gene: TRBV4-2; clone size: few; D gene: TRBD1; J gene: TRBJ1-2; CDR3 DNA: TGTGCCAGCAGCTATACGATAGGGGGCAGAGGCTACACCTTC; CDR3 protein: CASSYTIGGRGYTF
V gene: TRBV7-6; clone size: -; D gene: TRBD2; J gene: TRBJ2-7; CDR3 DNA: TGTGCCAGCAGCCGAGGGACTAACTCCTACGAGCAGTACTTC; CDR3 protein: CASSRGTNSYEQYF
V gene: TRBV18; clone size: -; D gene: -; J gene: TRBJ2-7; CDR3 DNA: TGTGCCAGCTCACCCGGCGGTCACGAGCAGTACTTC; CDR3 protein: CASSPGGHEQYF
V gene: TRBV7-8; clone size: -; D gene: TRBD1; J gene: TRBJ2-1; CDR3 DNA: TGTGCCAGCAGCCCGCCCCGGGACAGGGAAAATGCACAGTTCTTC; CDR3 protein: CASSPPRDRENAQFF
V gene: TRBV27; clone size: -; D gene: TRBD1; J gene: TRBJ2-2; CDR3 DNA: TGTGCCAGCAGTTTTGGACAGGGGAGCACCGGGGAGCTGTTTTTT; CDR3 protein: CASSFGQGSTGELFF